The sequence of this T cell receptor beta chain was determined in a study of blood T cell repertoires in COVID-19. Study-wide background: PBMCs, B-cell-depleted T cells, or T cells provided the cDNA or gDNA that made up the material.

The table lists this clone with a count of one. The germline V gene has CDR1 LNHDA and CDR2 SQIVND (reference sequence). CDR3 length: 16 residues. V was pared by 6 bases and J by 0 bases, with 14 bases between. Per the authors' pipeline: Reference gene primer amplification gave estimated nucleated cell counts. Using immunoSEQ multiplex PCR, the repertoire was profiled, and TCRdb retains in-frame clones only, with some absent. V, J and clone size derive from that table, while D and trimming were established from the DNA sequence. The sample lists some 250,000 clones; 85% to 90% were seen once. The receptor was isolated from a man between 18 and 35 years old who had recovered from COVID-19. Sequenced material: PBMCs or T cells enriched from blood (not recorded which). V gene TRBV19 combines with J gene TRBJ2-2; possible D gene TRBD2, 6 bases. The CDR3 spells CASRGGRESNTGELFF. CDR3 in DNA: TGTGCCAGTAGGGGAGGCAGGGAATCGAACACCGGGGAGCTGTTTTTT. Supplemented by reference TRBV19 and TRBJ2-2, the full variable domain reads DGGITQSPKYLFRKEGQNVTLSCEQNLNHDAMYWYRQDPGQGLRLIYYSQIVNDFQKGDIAEGYSVSREKKESFPLTVTSAQKNPTAFYLCASRGGRESNTGELFFGEGSRLTVL.